A single sample is the source of the 3 T cell receptor beta chains below, sequenced in a study of Ad26.COV2.S vaccination and SARS-CoV-2 variants (dated by TCRdb to the early 2020s). The sample's treatment or condition label, in plain terms: about 20 received Ad26.COV2.S at low or high dose, single or two shots; 5 received placebo; per-sample allocation not given. Repertoires of vaccine and placebo recipients were sequenced from samples taken on day 63 after the first injection. The library came from the immunoSEQ multiplex PCR assay. Entries here come from immuneACCESS through TCRdb and include only in-frame sequences with V and J called. Some clones fail to appear in such tables; in the studies checked, an unresolved V gene covers under half of the shortfall, and the cause of the remainder is unknown. Present in this sample are some 350,000 clones, roughly 81% of which were seen just once. The ten largest account for about 3.5% of the sample.

Sequenced here: peripheral blood, sampled in a trial of Ad26.COV2.S vaccine versus placebo. The receptors were sampled from a person aged 18-60 years who received the Ad26.COV2.S COVID-19 vaccine or a placebo.

This clone appeared a single time. The V call is TRBV28, the J call TRBJ2-1; 10 bases are a match to TRBD2. The CDR3 extends over 14 amino acids. The junction had 9 bases not matched to a gene; V was cut back by 11 bases and J by 5 bases. Germline loops: CDR1 MDHEN, CDR2 SYDVKM. The CDR3 region is CAHRGTSANNEQFF. Here the CDR3 DNA reads TGTGCCCACCGGGGGACTAGCGCAAACAATGAGCAGTTCTTC.

The chain links TRBV6-6 to TRBJ1-5, with TRBD1 identical over 8 bases. Germline assignment: CDR1 MNHNY and CDR2 SVGAGI (reference sequence). Losses at the gene ends were 5 bases for V and 3 bases for J; bases not matched to a gene: 3. The CDR3 has 14 amino acids. CDR3 region: CASSQTGVNQPQHF. The CDR3 DNA reads TGTGCCAGCAGTCAGACAGGGGTCAATCAGCCCCAGCATTTT.

This clone occurred a few times. This chain joins TRBV3-1 (or the pseudogene TRBV3-2) and TRBJ1-1; 8 bases are shared with TRBD1. The germline gives CDR1 LGHDT, CDR2 YNNKEL (reference sequence). V trimming: 3 bases; J trimming: 5 bases; junction bases outside the gene matches: 5. This CDR3 is 14 amino acids long. CDR3 protein: CASSHTGGRTEAFF. In DNA, the CDR3 is TGTGCCAGCAGCCACACAGGGGGGAGGACTGAAGCTTTCTTT.